Listed below are T cell receptor beta chains from one sample, sequenced in a study of blood T cells in healthy people across ages. TCRdb called the 5' RACE reads again in MiXCR, with one record for every CDR3 protein. The sample yields hundreds of thousands of distinct CDR3 sequences, 56% seen once. The sample consisted of blood. These receptors were taken from a man in his forties in good health. CDR3s include the opening cysteine and the closing phenylalanine or tryptophan. Each record gives: D gene, clone size, CDR3 length, J gene, V gene, CDR3 DNA, CDR3 protein. The D gene is left open where the match is weak. Size is omitted from some rows. Given values are once, few, many or a class for expanded clones.

NA,few,13,TRBJ2-3,TRBV3-1,TGTGCCAGCAGTGTGGAGGGCACAGATACGCAGTATTTT,CASSVEGTDTQYF
TRBD1,NA,16,TRBJ2-7,TRBV7-3,TGTGCCAGCAGCCCGACAGTGGGACAGGGGGGCGGTGAGCAGTACTTC,CASSPTVGQGGGEQYF
TRBD2,many,20,TRBJ2-1,TRBV3-1,TGTGCCAGCAGCCAAGATTTGTTGAGCTTCACTAGCGGTCCCTACAATGAGCAGTTCTTC,CASSQDLLSFTSGPYNEQFF
NA,NA,14,TRBJ2-5,TRBV7-2,TGTGCCAGCAGCGGTGGGGGGGGGCCTGGGACCCAGTACTTC,CASSGGGGPGTQYF
NA,NA,14,TRBJ2-5,TRBV5-1,TGCGCCAGCAGCTTGGAGCAGGTGGAAAAGACCCAGTACTTC,CASSLEQVEKTQYF
TRBD2,NA,13,TRBJ2-1,TRBV6-1,TGTGCCAGCAGGATGACTAGCGGTACTGAGCAGTTCTTC,CASRMTSGTEQFF
NA,NA,13,TRBJ2-3,TRBV28,TGTGCCAGCAGTTCGGGACTGCGAGATACGCAGTATTTT,CASSSGLRDTQYF
TRBD1,NA,14,TRBJ1-2,TRBV11-2,TGTGCCAGCAGGACTCAGGGGGCACCGGATGGCTACACCTTC,CASRTQGAPDGYTF
NA,NA,14,TRBJ1-1,TRBV7-2,TGTGCCAGCAGCTTACGGAACGACCGGTATGAAGCTTTCTTT,CASSLRNDRYEAFF
NA,NA,13,TRBJ2-5,TRBV6-1,TGTGCCAGCAGTGAACTTGTACTAACGGAGCAGTACTTC,CASSELVLTEQYF
NA,NA,11,TRBJ1-1,TRBV2,TGTGCCAGCCCAGGGCAGGGTGAAGCTTTCTTT,CASPGQGEAFF
NA,NA,13,TRBJ1-1,TRBV20-1,TGCGGTGCTAGAGATAACAGGGACACTGAAGCTTTCTTT,CGARDNRDTEAFF
TRBD2,NA,16,TRBJ2-2,TRBV20-1,TGCAGTGCTAGTTATTATAGCGGGTCGAACACCGGGGAGCTGTTTTTT,CSASYYSGSNTGELFF
TRBD2,NA,16,TRBJ2-7,TRBV4-3,TGCGCCAGCAGCCAAGGATGGGCGGGAGTGGTCTACGAGCAGTACTTC,CASSQGWAGVVYEQYF
TRBD1,NA,11,TRBJ1-2,TRBV25-1,TGTGCCAGCACGGGACAGCGGGGCTACACCTTC,CASTGQRGYTF
TRBD2,NA,17,TRBJ2-5,TRBV7-2,TGTGCCAGCAGCTCGGGGACTAGCGGGAGGTTTCGAGAGACCCAGTACTTC,CASSSGTSGRFRETQYF
TRBD1,once,14,TRBJ1-5,TRBV6-4,TGTGCCAGCAGGATACAGGGGAGCAATCAGCCCCAGCATTTT,CASRIQGSNQPQHF
NA,once,17,TRBJ1-6,TRBV6-6,TGTGCCAGCAGACAAGACCGGAGTCTCTCCTATAATTCACCCCTCCACTTT,CASRQDRSLSYNSPLHF
TRBD2,NA,16,TRBJ2-7,TRBV6-6,TGTGCCAGCAGCTCCCGGCTGGGACTAGCTTCAGGGGAGCAGTACTTC,CASSSRLGLASGEQYF
TRBD1,once,11,TRBJ1-2,TRBV20-1,TGCAGTGCTATACAGGGGAGAGGCTACACCTTC,CSAIQGRGYTF
NA,few,14,TRBJ1-4,TRBV5-5,TGTGCCAGCAGCCGGACAGCAACTAATGAAAAACTGTTTTTT,CASSRTATNEKLFF
TRBD2,NA,15,TRBJ2-7,TRBV20-1,TGCAGTGCTAGACCTCCAGCGGGAGGCTCGTACGAGCAGTACTTC,CSARPPAGGSYEQYF
TRBD1,NA,16,TRBJ2-1,TRBV5-1,TGCGCCAGCAGCTTAGGGGCAGGGGGATTCTACAATGAGCAGTTCTTC,CASSLGAGGFYNEQFF
TRBD2,few,14,TRBJ2-7,TRBV20-1,TGCAGTGCTAGAGTACGAGCGGGAGGGCCAGAGCAGTACTTC,CSARVRAGGPEQYF
NA,NA,14,TRBJ1-2,TRBV11-2,TGTGCCAGCAGCCCAGGGGTGGCAGGGGTTGGCTACACCTTC,CASSPGVAGVGYTF
NA,NA,16,TRBJ1-6,TRBV15,TGTGCCACCAGCAGAGACCGGGACGGATCTAATTCACCCCTCCACTTT,CATSRDRDGSNSPLHF
NA,NA,15,TRBJ1-2,TRBV6-2/TRBV6-3,TGTGCCAGCAGTTACGACAGCCAGACTAACTATGGCTACACCTTC,CASSYDSQTNYGYTF
TRBD1,NA,14,TRBJ2-5,TRBV2,TGTGCCAGCAGTAACAGGGGACGCCAAGAGACCCAGTACTTC,CASSNRGRQETQYF